A selection of T cell receptor beta chains follows, all from one sample in a study of vaccination and CD4 T cells after COVID-19. TCRdb re-derived calls from the PCR reads in MiXCR, one entry per CDR3 protein. The repertoire holds under 10,000 distinct CDR3 sequences, with roughly 29% as singletons. What these receptors recognize is not known. Sequencing was done on a sample of CD4+ T cells from blood, cultured in vitro. The receptors come from a human donor in good health. Each CDR3 is given with its conserved first and last residue. D genes are given only for firm matches. A row's size may be missing; if present it is once, few, many or a size class.

d_gene	v_gene	j_gene	abundance	CDR3nt	CDR3aa
TRBD2	TRBV10-3	TRBJ2-2	-	TGTGCCATCAGTGAGTCGATAGCGGGAGCCGGGGAGCTGTTTTTT	CAISESIAGAGELFF
-	TRBV7-2	TRBJ2-5	few	TGTGCCAGCAGCTTAGTGCCAGCGGGCCCTGGGGAGACCCAGTACTTC	CASSLVPAGPGETQYF
-	TRBV9	TRBJ1-2	-	TGTGCCAGCAGAACACCAGGGTATGGCTACACCTTC	CASRTPGYGYTF
-	TRBV18	TRBJ1-1	-	TGTGCCAGCTCACCACCGATCTTTCAGGGTGAAGCTTTCTTT	CASSPPIFQGEAFF
-	TRBV6-1	TRBJ2-1	-	TGTGCCAGCAGCTCCGGACTATGGAATGAGCAGTTCTTC	CASSSGLWNEQFF
-	TRBV29-1	TRBJ2-7	-	TGCAGCGTTAGGACTGAGAGCTCCTACGAGCAGTACTTC	CSVRTESSYEQYF
TRBD1	TRBV11-2	TRBJ2-3	-	TGTGCCAGCAGCCCCCGGGACAGGATCACAGATACGCAGTATTTT	CASSPRDRITDTQYF
TRBD1	TRBV9	TRBJ2-7	-	TGTGCCAGCAGCGTAGCGGCAGGGGGCGAGCAGTACTTC	CASSVAAGGEQYF
-	TRBV11-2	TRBJ1-2	-	TGTGCCAGCAGCTTAACAGGGTTGGGGGGCTACACCTTC	CASSLTGLGGYTF
-	TRBV19	TRBJ1-2	few	TGTGCCAGTAGTATGGCGACAGCTAACTATGGCTACACCTTC	CASSMATANYGYTF
TRBD2	TRBV7-3	TRBJ2-7	-	TGTGCCAGCAGCTTAACGGGAGGGTTTATCCACGAGCAGTACTTC	CASSLTGGFIHEQYF
-	TRBV2	TRBJ1-5	-	TGTGCCAGCCTCCGGGACAGCAATCAGCCCCAGCATTTT	CASLRDSNQPQHF
-	TRBV27	TRBJ2-3	few	TGTGCCAGCAGTTCCCCCTCTGGCCCGGCAGATACGCAGTATTTT	CASSSPSGPADTQYF
-	TRBV11-2	TRBJ2-1	once	TGTGCCAGCAGCTTAGACCACTACAATGAGCAGTTCTTC	CASSLDHYNEQFF
-	TRBV11-3	TRBJ2-6	-	TGTGCCAGCAGCTTAGATACGTCTGGGGCCAACGTCCTGACTTTC	CASSLDTSGANVLTF